The 8 T cell receptor beta chains below all came from one sample that was sequenced in a study of identifying expanded T cells in peripheral blood. Sequenced by immunoSEQ multiplex PCR; TCRdb stores in-frame clones only, minus some. The sample yields some 130,000 clones, 80% to 90% seen once. Sequencing was done on a sample of blood. These receptors were taken from a person aged 18-70 years in good health.

This clone was counted a few times. The chain joins TRBV7-7 to TRBJ2-5; D is unclear. Germline V gene lookup returns CDR1 SSHAT and CDR2 FNYEAQ (reference sequence). The V gene lost 3 bases and the J gene lost 2 bases, with 13 bases spanning the gap. CDR3 length equals 15 residues. The CDR3, as DNA: TGTGCCAGCAGCTTGGGGATCTCCAAACAAGAGACCCAGTACTTC. This sequence encodes CASSLGISKQETQYF.

This sequence joins TRBV2 and TRBJ2-1; 9 bases fit TRBD2. CDR1 and CDR2 from the germline V gene are SNHLY and FYNNEI. V shed 3 bases and J 9 bases; nucleotides not matched to a gene: 6. This CDR3 has 14 amino acids. This CDR3 is CASSDLAGNGEQFF. The CDR3 DNA reads TGTGCCAGCAGTGACCTAGCGGGAAACGGTGAGCAGTTCTTC.

The V and J genes are TRBV27 and TRBJ1-1; 8 bases match TRBD1. This CDR3 spans 14 amino acids. With 4 bases clipped from V and 4 bases from J, the junction kept 5 bases outside the gene matches. The germline V gene encodes CDR1 MNHEY and CDR2 SMNVEV (reference sequence). As DNA, the CDR3 is TGTGCCAGCAGTTATGGACAGGGTATCACTGAAGCTTTCTTT. Its protein is CASSYGQGITEAFF.

The chain has TRBV28 and TRBJ1-1; 7 bases fit TRBD1. The CDR3 consists of 16 residues. V was clipped by 4 bases and J by 3 bases; unmatched bases: 11. Looked up from germline, CDR1 is MDHEN and CDR2 is SYDVKM. The CDR3 spells CASSSATGRRDTEAFF. The CDR3 DNA reads as TGTGCCAGCAGTTCAGCGACAGGGAGGAGGGACACTGAAGCTTTCTTT. The variable domain in full, with the rest retrieved from reference TRBV28 and TRBJ1-1, is DVKVTQSSRYLVKRTGEKVFLECVQDMDHENMFWYRQDPGLGLRLIYFSYDVKMKEKGDIPEGYSVSREKKERFSLILESASTNQTSMYLCASSSATGRRDTEAFFGQGTRLTVV.

This chain links TRBV4-1 with TRBJ2-5; D not resolved. The V and J ends lost 3 bases and 1 base respectively, with 24 bases between them. The CDR3 has 19 residues. Germline CDR1 and CDR2: MGHRA and YSYEKL. The CDR3: CASSQAKGPVTRAQETQYF. Here the CDR3 DNA reads TGCGCCAGCAGCCAGGCAAAAGGCCCCGTGACACGCGCCCAAGAGACCCAGTACTTC.

The chain recombines TRBV5-1 with TRBJ2-1; 10 positions match TRBD2. J lost 5 bases, V lost 4 bases, and 6 bases had no gene match. The CDR3 loop spans 15 amino acids. Germline CDR1 SGHRS, CDR2 YFSETQ. The CDR3 coding sequence is TGCGCCAGCAGCCGCGGGACTAGCGACGACAATGAGCAGTTCTTC. Amino acid sequence: CASSRGTSDDNEQFF.

The rearrangement joins TRBV5-1 to TRBJ2-7, with D maybe TRBD2 (6 bases). Germline lookup yields CDR1 SGHRS and CDR2 YFSETQ. V was trimmed by 7 bases and J by 3 bases, leaving 14 bases between them. The CDR3 is 13 residues long. The CDR3 DNA follows: TGCGCCAGCGCCCGATTGCGGGACTACGAGCAGTACTTC. Translation: CASARLRDYEQYF.

This chain links TRBV2 with TRBJ2-1, with 14 bases aligning to TRBD2. Germline-derived CDR1 and CDR2 are SNHLY and FYNNEI. The ends lost 7 bases at V and 6 bases at J; junction bases unmatched: 11. CDR3 size: 17 residues. DNA for the CDR3: TGTGCCAGCACCTTGACTAGCGGGAGGGTACCAATCAATGAGCAGTTCTTC. Translation: CASTLTSGRVPINEQFF.